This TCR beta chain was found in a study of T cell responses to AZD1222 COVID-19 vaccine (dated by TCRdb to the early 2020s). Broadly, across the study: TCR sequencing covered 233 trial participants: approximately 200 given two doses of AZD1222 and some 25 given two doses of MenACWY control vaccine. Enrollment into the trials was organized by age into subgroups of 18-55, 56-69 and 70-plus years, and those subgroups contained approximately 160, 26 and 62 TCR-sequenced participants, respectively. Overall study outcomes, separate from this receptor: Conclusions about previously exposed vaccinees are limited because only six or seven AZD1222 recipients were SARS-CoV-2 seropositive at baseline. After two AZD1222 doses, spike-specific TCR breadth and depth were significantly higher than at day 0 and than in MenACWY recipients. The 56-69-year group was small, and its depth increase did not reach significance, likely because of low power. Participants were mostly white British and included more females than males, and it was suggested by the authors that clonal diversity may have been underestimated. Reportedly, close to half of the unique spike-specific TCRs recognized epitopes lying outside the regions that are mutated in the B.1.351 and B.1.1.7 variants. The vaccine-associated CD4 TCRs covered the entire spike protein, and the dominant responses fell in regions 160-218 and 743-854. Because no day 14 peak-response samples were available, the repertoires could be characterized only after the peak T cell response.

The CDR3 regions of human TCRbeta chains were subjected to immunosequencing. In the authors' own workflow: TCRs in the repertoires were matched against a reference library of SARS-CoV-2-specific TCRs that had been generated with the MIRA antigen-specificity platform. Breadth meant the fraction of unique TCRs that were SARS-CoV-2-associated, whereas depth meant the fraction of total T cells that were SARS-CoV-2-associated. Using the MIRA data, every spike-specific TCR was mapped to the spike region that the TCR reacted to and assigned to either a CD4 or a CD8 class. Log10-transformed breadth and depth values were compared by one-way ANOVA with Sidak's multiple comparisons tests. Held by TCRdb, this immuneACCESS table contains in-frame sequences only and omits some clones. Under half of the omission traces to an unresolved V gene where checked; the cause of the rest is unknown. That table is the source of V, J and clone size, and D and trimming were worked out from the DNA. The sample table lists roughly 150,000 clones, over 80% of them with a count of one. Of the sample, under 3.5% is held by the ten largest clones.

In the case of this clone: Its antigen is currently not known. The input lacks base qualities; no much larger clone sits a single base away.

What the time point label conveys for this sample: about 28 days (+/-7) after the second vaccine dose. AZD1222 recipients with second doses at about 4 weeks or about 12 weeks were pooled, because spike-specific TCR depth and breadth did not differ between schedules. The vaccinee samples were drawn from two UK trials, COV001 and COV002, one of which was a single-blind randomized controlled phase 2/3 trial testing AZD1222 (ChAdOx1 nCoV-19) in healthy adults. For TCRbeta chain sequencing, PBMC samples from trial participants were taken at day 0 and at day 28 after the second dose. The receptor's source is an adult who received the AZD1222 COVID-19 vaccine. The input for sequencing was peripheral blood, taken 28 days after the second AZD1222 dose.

The CDR3 corresponds to CASSQEARSTEAFF. The DNA sequence follows: TGCGCCAGCAGCCAAGAGGCCCGGTCCACTGAAGCTTTCTTT. The sequence is built from TRBV4-3 and TRBJ1-1; the D gene cannot be named for sure. The germline V gene sets CDR1 to LGHNA and CDR2 to YSLEER. V is reduced by 0 bases and J by 4 bases, leaving a spacing of 9 bases between them. The cysteine opens and the phenylalanine closes a CDR3 of 14 amino acids. CDR3 DNA is the only sequence kept; it has 42 bases, read in frame from the first base.